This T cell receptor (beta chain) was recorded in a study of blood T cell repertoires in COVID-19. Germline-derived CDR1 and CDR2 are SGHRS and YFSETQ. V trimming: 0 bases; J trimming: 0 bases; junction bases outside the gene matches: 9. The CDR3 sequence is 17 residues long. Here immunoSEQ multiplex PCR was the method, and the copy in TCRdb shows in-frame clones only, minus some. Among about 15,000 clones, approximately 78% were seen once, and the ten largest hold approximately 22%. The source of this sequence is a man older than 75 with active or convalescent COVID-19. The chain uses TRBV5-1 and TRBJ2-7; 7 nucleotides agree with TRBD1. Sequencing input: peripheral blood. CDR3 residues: CASSLGRGQPFSYEQYF. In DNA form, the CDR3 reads TGCGCCAGCAGCTTGGGCCGGGGACAGCCCTTCTCCTACGAGCAGTACTTC.